This T cell receptor (beta chain) is drawn from a study of T cells after yellow fever vaccination. CDR3 length: 12 residues. Germline loops: CDR1 LGHDT, CDR2 YNNKEL (reference sequence). The V gene end was trimmed by 4 bases and the J gene end by 8 bases; junction bases not matched to a gene: 2. One entry per CDR3 protein, called by TCRdb with MiXCR from the 5' RACE reads. The profile shows 70,000 or so distinct CDR3 sequences, 5.5% to 7.5% of them singletons. This clonotype was recorded many times. Its antigen is currently unknown. General study results and limits: It was a small share of clonotypes that appeared in both CD4 and CD8 compartments.

Sequences were derived from CD4+ T cells sorted from PBMCs, sampled less than 16 days after the first yellow fever vaccination. The TCR was taken from a man between 18 and 29 years old who received the YFV17D yellow fever vaccine. V usage is TRBV3-1 and J usage is TRBJ2-1; 7 bases match TRBD1. The DNA of the CDR3 is TGTGCCAGCAGCCGGACAGGAGATGAGCAGTTCTTC. This translates into CASSRTGDEQFF.